This TCR beta chain came from a study of tumor-infiltrating lymphocytes in localized non-small cell lung cancer. Study as a whole: Patients included smokers and never-smokers with various histologies, some sampled after neoadjuvant chemotherapy. Tumor tissue and non-adjacent uninvolved lung came from each patient.

Sequencing used immunoSEQ multiplex PCR; TCRdb keeps in-frame clones, though not all of them. The sample shows 6,400 or so clones, 65% to 85% of them seen only once. Overall study findings and caveats: T-cell fraction did not differ between immunotypes IM1 and IM2. Different pieces of the same tissue went to different assays, confounding technical variation with intratumor heterogeneity.

A remark on this clone: What it binds is not known.

The CDR3 length is 14 residues. Between the trimmed V and J ends, which lost 3 bases and 7 bases, there was a span of 10 bases. Germline-derived CDR1 and CDR2 are SGHDN and FVKESK. This sequence joins TRBV14 and TRBJ1-6; weak D call: TRBD1 (5 bases). The sequence was collected from a human donor with non-small cell lung cancer. Sequences were obtained from lung tumor tissue. CDR3 sequence reads: CASSQTVRNSPLHF. In DNA form, the CDR3 reads TGTGCCAGCAGCCAGACAGTGCGGAATTCACCCCTCCACTTT.